One and the same sample provided the 11 T cell receptor beta chains below, sequenced in a study of shared clonotypes between healthy human individuals. Some clones are missing from TCRdb's copy, which holds only in-frame ones; the method was immunoSEQ multiplex PCR. The repertoire includes roughly 1,500,000 clones, just under 99% of them detected once, and about 0.34% sits in the top ten. The source material was naive CD4+ T cells sorted from blood. Noted subset: CD45RA+ positively selected. These receptors were taken from a man aged 25 to 40 in good health.

This rearrangement joins TRBV10-3 to TRBJ2-7; possibly TRBD1 or TRBD2 for D (5 bases each). Per germline, CDR1 ENHRY and CDR2 SYGVKD. CDR3 length: 16 residues. V dropped 3 bases and J dropped 0 bases, with 15 bases sitting between them. In DNA, the CDR3 is TGTGCCATCAGTGACCCAGGGACCAAAAGCTCCTACGAGCAGTACTTC. Its translation: CAISDPGTKSSYEQYF.

V usage is TRBV6-6 and J usage is TRBJ2-3; 7 bases match TRBD1. The germline V gene encodes CDR1 MNHNY and CDR2 SVGAGI (reference sequence). With 7 bases clipped from V and 2 bases from J, the junction kept 6 bases outside the gene matches. The CDR3 sequence is 14 residues long. This chain's CDR3 is CASTPGTVTDTQYF. CDR3 nucleotides: TGTGCCAGCACCCCAGGGACAGTCACAGATACGCAGTATTTT.

The V gene is TRBV2, the J gene TRBJ2-5; 13 bases match TRBD2. The germline gives CDR1 SNHLY, CDR2 FYNNEI. With 5 bases clipped from V and 1 base from J, the junction kept 4 bases outside the gene matches. The CDR3 has 16 residues. The CDR3 sequence is CASSQGLAGLQETQYF. In DNA form, the CDR3 reads TGTGCCAGCAGTCAGGGACTAGCGGGACTCCAAGAGACCCAGTACTTC.

The chain joins TRBV2 to TRBJ1-2; D may be TRBD1 (6 bases). With 3 bases removed from V and 7 bases from J, the gap between germline ends came to 12 bases. This CDR3 is built from 13 residues. The germline gives CDR1 SNHLY, CDR2 FYNNEI. CDR3 sequence (DNA): TGTGCCAGCAGTGATGACAGGCGATTTGGCTACACCTTC. It specifies CASSDDRRFGYTF.

The genes are TRBV15 and TRBJ2-7, with D perhaps matching TRBD1 (5 bases). Germline-derived CDR1 and CDR2 are LNHNV and YYDKDF (reference sequence). The ends were cut back, 5 bases at V and 6 bases at J, with 11 bases in the middle. This CDR3 spans 12 amino acids. The DNA of the CDR3 is TGTGCCACCAGCTCCTCAGGGTTCGAGCAGTACTTC. Amino acid sequence: CATSSSGFEQYF.

The chain combines TRBV28 with TRBJ2-7; possible D gene TRBD1, 6 bases. From germline, CDR1 is MDHEN and CDR2 SYDVKM. The CDR3 totals 13 residues. Trimming took off 4 bases at V and 6 bases at J, with 13 bases between the two ends. The CDR3 reads CASSSQQGAEQYF. The DNA for the CDR3 is TGTGCCAGCAGTTCCCAACAGGGCGCCGAGCAGTACTTC.

The V call is TRBV6-1, the J call TRBJ2-1; D tentatively fits TRBD1 or TRBD2 (5 bases each). Between the trimmed V and J ends, which lost 3 bases and 4 bases, there was a span of 10 bases. The CDR3 covers 14 residues. Germline V lookup: CDR1 MNHNS, CDR2 SASEGT. The CDR3 DNA reads as TGTGCCAGCAGTGACCGGGACCGTTACAATGAGCAGTTCTTC. This gives the protein CASSDRDRYNEQFF.

This rearrangement joins TRBV5-5 to TRBJ2-7; no firm D call. Between the trimmed V and J ends, which lost 1 base and 2 bases, there was a span of 4 bases. This CDR3 contains 12 residues. The germline gives CDR1 SGHKS, CDR2 YYEKEE (reference sequence). DNA for the CDR3: TGTGCCAGCAGCTTGAACCCCTACGAGCAGTACTTC. Encoded protein: CASSLNPYEQYF.

This chain uses TRBV18 with TRBJ2-7, with 9 bases that match TRBD1. Germline V gene lookup returns CDR1 KGHSH and CDR2 LQKENI. The CDR3 consists of 14 residues. V was pared by 3 bases and J by 4 bases, with 4 bases of the junction left unmatched. The CDR3 DNA follows: TGTGCCAGCTCACCGGACAGGGGAGCGTACGAGCAGTACTTC. Translating it yields CASSPDRGAYEQYF.

This clone was seen once. V and J are TRBV29-1 and TRBJ2-5, with 8 nucleotides matching TRBD1. Germline CDR1 reads SQVTM; CDR2 reads ANQGSEA. The CDR3 is 13 residues long. The V segment lost 4 bases and the J segment 5 bases; nucleotides outside the gene matches: 6. In DNA, the CDR3 is TGCAGCGTTGTGGCAGGGGGCATGGAGACCCAGTACTTC. Encoded protein: CSVVAGGMETQYF.

The chain employs TRBV7-9 and TRBJ2-1; 7 bases fit TRBD1. V gave up 1 base and J gave up 4 bases; unmatched junction bases: 4. The CDR3 consists of 15 residues. The germline CDR1 and CDR2 sequences are SEHNR and FQNEAQ (reference sequence). For the CDR3, the DNA is TGTGCCAGCAGCTTAGGCCAGGGGGTTTACAATGAGCAGTTCTTC. It yields the protein CASSLGQGVYNEQFF.